Listed below are T cell receptor beta chains from one sample, sequenced in a study of B cell selection in AIRE deficiency. Using immunoSEQ multiplex PCR, the repertoire was profiled, and TCRdb retains in-frame clones only, with some absent. Of roughly 14,000 clones in the sample, approximately 94% were seen once. Sequencing was performed on Tregs sorted from PBMCs. The receptors were gathered from a human donor with AIRE deficiency. CDR3s include the opening cysteine and the closing phenylalanine or tryptophan. Each record gives: CDR3 protein, CDR3 DNA, J gene, clone size, D gene, V gene. The D gene is left open where the match is weak. Clone size is stated in some rows and not others, as once, few, many or a class when expanded.

CDR3 protein: CFPALQGQETQYF
CDR3 DNA: TGCTTCCCCGCCCTACAGGGGCAAGAGACCCAGTACTTC
J gene: TRBJ2-5
clone size: .
D gene: TRBD1
V gene: TRBV29-1

CDR3 protein: CASNREGEVVGQFF
CDR3 DNA: TGTGCCAGCAACCGGGAGGGGGAGGTCGTGGGGCAGTTCTTC
J gene: TRBJ2-1
clone size: .
D gene: TRBD2
V gene: TRBV5-4

CDR3 protein: CATSPRLAGNNEQFF
CDR3 DNA: TGCGCCACCTCCCCGCGGCTAGCGGGGAACAATGAGCAGTTCTTC
J gene: TRBJ2-1
clone size: .
D gene: TRBD2
V gene: TRBV5-1

CDR3 protein: CASSPYRASTDTQYF
CDR3 DNA: TGTGCCAGCAGCCCTTACAGGGCTAGCACAGATACGCAGTATTTT
J gene: TRBJ2-3
clone size: .
D gene: .
V gene: TRBV7-3

CDR3 protein: CASSQTGLAVQETQYF
CDR3 DNA: TGTGCCAGCAGCCAAACCGGACTAGCGGTCCAAGAGACCCAGTACTTC
J gene: TRBJ2-5
clone size: .
D gene: TRBD2
V gene: TRBV5-6

CDR3 protein: CASSSGGGYTF
CDR3 DNA: TGTGCCAGCAGCTCGGGAGGTGGCTACACCTTC
J gene: TRBJ1-2
clone size: few
D gene: .
V gene: TRBV11-2

CDR3 protein: CASSPDSDDTEAFF
CDR3 DNA: TGTGCCAGCAGCCCGGACAGTGACGACACTGAAGCTTTCTTT
J gene: TRBJ1-1
clone size: .
D gene: .
V gene: TRBV21-1

CDR3 protein: CASSMVGGLYEQYF
CDR3 DNA: TGTGCCAGTAGTATGGTGGGGGGGCTCTACGAGCAGTACTTC
J gene: TRBJ2-7
clone size: .
D gene: .
V gene: TRBV19

CDR3 protein: CATKPGWDGNQPQHF
CDR3 DNA: TGTGCCACCAAACCAGGGTGGGATGGCAATCAGCCCCAGCATTTT
J gene: TRBJ1-5
clone size: .
D gene: .
V gene: TRBV6-5

CDR3 protein: CASSKKWRATKETQYF
CDR3 DNA: TGTGCCAGCAGCAAAAAGTGGCGAGCAACAAAAGAGACCCAGTACTTC
J gene: TRBJ2-5
clone size: .
D gene: .
V gene: TRBV21-1

CDR3 protein: CASSYAPGHNSPLHF
CDR3 DNA: TGTGCCAGCAGTTACGCCCCAGGGCACAATTCACCCCTCCACTTT
J gene: TRBJ1-6
clone size: .
D gene: .
V gene: TRBV6-5